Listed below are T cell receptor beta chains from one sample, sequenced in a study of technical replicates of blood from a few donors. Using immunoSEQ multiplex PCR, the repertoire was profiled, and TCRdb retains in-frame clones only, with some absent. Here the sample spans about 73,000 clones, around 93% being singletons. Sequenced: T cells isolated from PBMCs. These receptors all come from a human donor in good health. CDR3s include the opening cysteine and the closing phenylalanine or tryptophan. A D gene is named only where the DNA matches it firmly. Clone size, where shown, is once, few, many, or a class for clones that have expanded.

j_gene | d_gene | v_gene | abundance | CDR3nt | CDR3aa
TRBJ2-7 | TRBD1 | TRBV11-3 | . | TGTGCCAGCAGCTCCTGGGGGACAGAAAACGAGCAGTACTTC | CASSSWGTENEQYF
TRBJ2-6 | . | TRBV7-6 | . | TGTGCCAGCAGCTTAATGCGCTCTGGGGCCAACGTCCTGACTTTC | CASSLMRSGANVLTF
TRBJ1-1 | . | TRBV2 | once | TGTGCCAGCAGTACCACAGGGAACACTGAAGCTTTCTTT | CASSTTGNTEAFF
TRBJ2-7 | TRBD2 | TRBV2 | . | TGTGCCAGCAGTCCCAAAAGGACTAGCGGCTACGAGCAGTACTTC | CASSPKRTSGYEQYF
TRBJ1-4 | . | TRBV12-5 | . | TGTGCTAGTGGCTCCAACAGAAATGAAAAACTGTTTTTT | CASGSNRNEKLFF
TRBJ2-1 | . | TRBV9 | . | TGTGCCAGCAGCGTAGGGGCCCTTGGCAGTGAGCAGTTCTTC | CASSVGALGSEQFF
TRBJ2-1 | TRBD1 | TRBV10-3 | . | TGTGCCATCAGTGAGGGGACAGGGGGTCACAATGAGCAGTTCTTC | CAISEGTGGHNEQFF
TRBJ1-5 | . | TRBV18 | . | TGTGCCAGCTCACCCGACGACAGGAGCAATCAGCCCCAGCATTTT | CASSPDDRSNQPQHF
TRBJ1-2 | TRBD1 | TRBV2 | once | TGTGCCAGCACCAGACAGGGAAACTATGGCTACACCTTC | CASTRQGNYGYTF
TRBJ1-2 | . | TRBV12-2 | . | TGTGCAAGTCGCTCCCTTGGCCCGCCGGACAGGGATTATAACTATGGCTACACCTTC | CASRSLGPPDRDYNYGYTF
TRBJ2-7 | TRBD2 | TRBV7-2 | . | TGTGCCAGCAGCTTAGGACCGGGACTAGCCGCCTACGAGCAGTACTTC | CASSLGPGLAAYEQYF
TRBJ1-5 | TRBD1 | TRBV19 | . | TGTGCCAGTAGTATAGCCCCTCAACAGGGGGCGGGCTTCAATCAGCCCCAGCATTTT | CASSIAPQQGAGFNQPQHF
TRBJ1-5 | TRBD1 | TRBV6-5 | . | TGTGCCAGCAGTTATTCGGGGACAGGGGGCAATCAGCCCCAGCATTTT | CASSYSGTGGNQPQHF
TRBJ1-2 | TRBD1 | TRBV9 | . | TGTGCCAGCAGCGTAGACCCACAGGGGGCCCACTATGGCTACACCTTC | CASSVDPQGAHYGYTF
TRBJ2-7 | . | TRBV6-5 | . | TGTGCCAGCAGTTACTCTGCCAGATCCTACGAGCAGTACTTC | CASSYSARSYEQYF
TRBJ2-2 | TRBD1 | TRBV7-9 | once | TGTGCCAGCAGCTTCACCGGGACAGGGGTTACCGGGGAGCTGTTTTTT | CASSFTGTGVTGELFF
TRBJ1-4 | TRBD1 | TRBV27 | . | TGTGCCAGCAGTCCCCCGACAGGGGGAGGTGGTGAAAAACTGTTTTTT | CASSPPTGGGGEKLFF
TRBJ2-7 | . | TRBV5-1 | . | TGCGCCAGCAGCTTTGGCGGAAACGAGCAGTACTTC | CASSFGGNEQYF
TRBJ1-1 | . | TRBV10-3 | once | TGTGCCATCAGTGACCCCCGGGCGGGGGCTACGAACACTGAAGCTTTCTTT | CAISDPRAGATNTEAFF
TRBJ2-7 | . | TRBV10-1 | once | TGCGCCAGCAGTCATAGCGTTTCCTACGAGCAGTACTTC | CASSHSVSYEQYF
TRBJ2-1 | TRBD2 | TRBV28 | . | TGTGCCAGCAGTCTCGGACTAGCGGGGCAGTTCTTC | CASSLGLAGQFF
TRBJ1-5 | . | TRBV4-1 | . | TGCGCCAGCAGCCAACTAATACAATGGGGAGGCGCCGCCTATAGCAATCAGCCCCAGCATTTT | CASSQLIQWGGAAYSNQPQHF
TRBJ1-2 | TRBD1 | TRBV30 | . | TGTGCCTGGAGTGTAATTGGGACAGGGGGCGAGGGGGGCTACACCTTC | CAWSVIGTGGEGGYTF
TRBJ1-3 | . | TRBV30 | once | TGTGCCTGGAGTGTACTGGGGGAGGGGGAGAGCCGCTCTGGAAACACCATATATTTT | CAWSVLGEGESRSGNTIYF
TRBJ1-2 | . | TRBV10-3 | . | TGTGCCATCAGTGACTTGGCCAGGGGCGACTACACCTTC | CAISDLARGDYTF
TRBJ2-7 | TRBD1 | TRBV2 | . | TGTGCCAGCAGAGCAGAGGGACAGGGGCCATCCTACGAGCAGTACTTC | CASRAEGQGPSYEQYF
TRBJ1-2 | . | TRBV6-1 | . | TGTGCCAGCACCTCCGGGGTTAGGGGCTACACCTTC | CASTSGVRGYTF
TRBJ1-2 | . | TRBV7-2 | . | TGTGCCAGCAGCCCCCTGGGCTTAGGGGGGGGCTATGGCTACACCTTC | CASSPLGLGGGYGYTF
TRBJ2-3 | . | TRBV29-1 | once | TGCAGCGTTGGGTACGGGGGACCAGATACGCAGTATTTT | CSVGYGGPDTQYF
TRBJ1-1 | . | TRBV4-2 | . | TGTGCCAGCAGCCAGGAACAGGGCCAAGGGGACACTGAAGCTTTCTTT | CASSQEQGQGDTEAFF
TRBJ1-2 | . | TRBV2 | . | TGTGCCAGCAGTGAAGTGGTACAGGTACCTAACTATGGCTACACCTTC | CASSEVVQVPNYGYTF
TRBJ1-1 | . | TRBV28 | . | TGTGCCAGCAGTGTCTCCAGGGGTTGGGGAACTGAAGCTTTCTTT | CASSVSRGWGTEAFF
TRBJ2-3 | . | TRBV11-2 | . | TGTGCCAGCAGCTTAGCGCCGGGACACAAACCCAATTCAGATACGCAGTATTTT | CASSLAPGHKPNSDTQYF
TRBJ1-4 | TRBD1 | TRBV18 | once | TGTGCCAGCTCGACGACAGGGTCTAATGAAAAACTGTTTTTT | CASSTTGSNEKLFF
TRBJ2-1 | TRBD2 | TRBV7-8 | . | TGTGCCAGCATCCGAGGGAGGGACTCCCGATACAATGAGCAGTTCTTC | CASIRGRDSRYNEQFF
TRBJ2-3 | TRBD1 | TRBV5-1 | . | TGCGCCAGCAGCCTGTTGGCCTCCGGGACAGGGGGAGATACGCAGTATTTT | CASSLLASGTGGDTQYF
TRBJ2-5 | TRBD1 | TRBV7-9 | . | TGTGCCAGCAGCTCAGGGGGCAGGTCGTACCAAGAGACCCAGTACTTC | CASSSGGRSYQETQYF
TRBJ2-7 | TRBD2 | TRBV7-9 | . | TGTGCCAGCAGCTCTAACAGGGGGACTAGCGGGCAACCCCCCGGGGAGCAGTACTTC | CASSSNRGTSGQPPGEQYF
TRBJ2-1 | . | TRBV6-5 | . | TGTGCCAGCAGTTACAGGTTACGGGATGAGCAGTTCTTC | CASSYRLRDEQFF
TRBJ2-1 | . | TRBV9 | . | TGTGCCAGCAGCCCCCACAGGGTCGATGAGCAGTTCTTC | CASSPHRVDEQFF
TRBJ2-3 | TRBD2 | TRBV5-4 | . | TGTGCCAGCAGCTTTTTAGCGGGTCACACAGATACGCAGTATTTT | CASSFLAGHTDTQYF
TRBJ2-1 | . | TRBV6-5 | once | TGTGCCAGCAGTTACTCGCCAGGGGACGATGAGCAGTTCTTC | CASSYSPGDDEQFF